The 7 T cell receptor beta chains reported below all come from one sample, sequenced in a study of patients and donors after allogeneic stem cell transplantation. TCRdb passed the RT-PCR reads through MiXCR, listing each CDR3 protein once. The data show 37,000 or so distinct CDR3 sequences, roughly 30% seen once. The sample was blood, either unsorted or a sorted T cell fraction (not recorded which). These receptors all stem from a human donor who was either an allogeneic HSCT recipient or a stem cell or donor lymphocyte infusion donor (not recorded which). It is not recorded whose cells these are; they may come from a transplant donor.

The genes are TRBV24-1 and TRBJ2-3, with 9 bases lining up with TRBD1. This CDR3 comprises 17 residues. The ends lost 4 bases at V and 5 bases at J; junction bases unmatched: 12. Germline V gene sequence: CDR1 KGHDR, CDR2 SFDVKD. The CDR3 sequence: CATSDAPGTGNGDTQYF. CDR3 bases: TGTGCCACCAGTGACGCCCCCGGGACAGGGAATGGAGATACGCAGTATTTT.

The chain combines TRBV6-5 with TRBJ2-1; D is perhaps TRBD1 or TRBD2 (5 bases each). Trimming cost V 4 bases and J 4 bases, with 11 bases left between them. The CDR3 loop spans 14 amino acids. Per the germline V gene, CDR1 is MNHEY and CDR2 is SVGAGI. CDR3 protein: CASSWGRTYNEQFF. CDR3 coding DNA: TGTGCCAGCAGTTGGGGCAGGACTTACAATGAGCAGTTCTTC.

This clonotype was seen at least ten times. The chain uses TRBV20-1 and TRBJ1-4; no firm D call. Germline CDR1 reads DFQATT; CDR2 reads SNEGSKA (reference sequence). The ends were cut back, 1 base at V and 5 bases at J, with 8 bases in the middle. The CDR3 spans 13 residues. Written as DNA, the CDR3 is TGCAGTGCTAGAGGGCGGAGCAATGAAAAACTGTTTTTT. The encoded protein is CSARGRSNEKLFF.

This clonotype was observed a few times. The V gene is TRBV12-3 or TRBV12-4, the J gene TRBJ1-1; D ambiguous. Trimming removed 7 bases from V and 3 bases from J, with 18 bases in between. CDR3 length equals 15 residues. The CDR3 loop is CASTPHGGGDTEAFF. CDR3 DNA: TGTGCCAGCACCCCCCATGGAGGAGGAGACACTGAAGCTTTCTTT.

The chain has TRBV3-1 and TRBJ1-3; no clear D. Germline V lookup: CDR1 LGHDT, CDR2 YNNKEL (reference sequence). The ends were cut back, 1 base at V and 7 bases at J, with 23 bases in the middle. This CDR3 comprises 18 residues. In nucleotides, the CDR3 is TGTGCCAGCAGCCAAGGGGTTGCTTGGGGAATACAGAGGAACACCATATATTTT. Encoded protein: CASSQGVAWGIQRNTIYF.

The CDR3, as DNA: TGTGCCAGCAGTCCGCTACTAGCGTCTTTTGCCGGGGAGCTGTTTTTT. This codes for CASSPLLASFAGELFF. This chain uses TRBV12-3 or TRBV12-4 with TRBJ2-2; 7 nucleotides line up with TRBD2. The CDR3 loop spans 16 amino acids. V trimming: 5 bases; J trimming: 6 bases; junction bases outside the gene matches: 12.

The chain uses TRBV28 and TRBJ1-5, with a tentative D call TRBD1 (5 bases). Germline CDR1 is MDHEN and CDR2 is SYDVKM. The CDR3 sequence is 16 residues long. V dropped 6 bases and J dropped 2 bases, with 17 bases sitting between them. The CDR3 spells CASSQGWGRGNQPQHF. CDR3 DNA: TGTGCCAGCAGCCAGGGATGGGGTCGGGGCAATCAGCCCCAGCATTTT.